The next 23 T cell receptor beta chains were all read from a single sample in a study of cytomegalovirus exposure and HLA in healthy donors. Clones were read by immunoSEQ multiplex PCR, and TCRdb kept only the in-frame ones, dropping some. This table has about 200,000 clones, 87% appearing once. Sequencing was done on a sample of PBMCs. These receptors were collected from a woman in her late teens or twenties in good health and CMV-seropositive.

The J gene is TRBJ1-3, the V gene TRBV18; D gene uncertain. V lost 4 bases, J lost 4 bases, and 11 bases lay in between. Germline CDR1 KGHSH, CDR2 LQKENI. The CDR3 consists of 14 residues. The CDR3 coding sequence is TGTGCCAGCTCACTCCGGGAGAGCGGAAACACCATATATTTT. Its translation is CASSLRESGNTIYF.

Only a few counts were recorded for this clone. This chain joins TRBV7-2 and TRBJ2-1, with a tentative D call TRBD1 (5 bases). Per the germline V gene, CDR1 is SGHTA and CDR2 is FQGNSA. This CDR3 spans 15 amino acids. Trimming cost V 5 bases and J 2 bases, with 13 bases left between them. This CDR3 is CASSARVAAYNEQFF. The CDR3 coding sequence is TGTGCCAGCAGCGCCAGGGTAGCCGCCTACAATGAGCAGTTCTTC.

The V gene is TRBV4-1, the J gene TRBJ2-7; 9 bases are shared with TRBD2. The germline gives CDR1 MGHRA, CDR2 YSYEKL. Trimming removed 3 bases from V and 3 bases from J; junction bases left unmatched: 6. CDR3 length: 15 amino acids. This chain's CDR3 is CASSHTSGQVYEQYF. The DNA for the CDR3 is TGCGCCAGCAGCCATACTAGCGGGCAGGTCTACGAGCAGTACTTC.

In this sample, this clone turned up once. J is TRBJ2-7 and V is TRBV27; 8 bases match TRBD1. The CDR3 contains 15 residues. Germline trimming cut 3 bases from V and 0 bases from J; bases unmatched to any gene: 4. Germline CDR1 is MNHEY and CDR2 is SMNVEV (reference sequence). CDR3 nucleotides: TGTGCCAGCAGTTTCACTACAGGGGGCTCCTACGAGCAGTACTTC. Encoded protein: CASSFTTGGSYEQYF.

V is TRBV10-1 and J is TRBJ2-1, with 9 bases matching TRBD2. The CDR3 sequence is 14 residues long. The germline V gene has CDR1 WNHNN and CDR2 SYGVQD (reference sequence). With V trimmed by 0 bases and J by 8 bases, 2 bases remained unmatched. In DNA, the CDR3 is TGCGCCAGCAGTGAGTCAGGCGGGAGGGATGAGCAGTTCTTC. Translation gives CASSESGGRDEQFF.

This chain joins TRBV29-1 and TRBJ2-7, with TRBD2 matching over 14 bases. CDR3 size: 16 residues. The J segment lost 0 bases and the V segment lost 6 bases, leaving 7 bases of the junction unmatched. Germline CDR1 reads SQVTM; CDR2 reads ANQGSEA. The CDR3 nucleotides are TGCAGCGTAGATCCGGGACTAGCGGGAGCCTCCTACGAGCAGTACTTC. This sequence encodes CSVDPGLAGASYEQYF.

The chain uses TRBV11-2 and TRBJ2-5; weak D call: TRBD2 (6 bases). This CDR3 has 14 amino acids. Trimming took 5 bases from V and 5 from J, leaving 15 bases between them. CDR1 is SGHAT, CDR2 FQNNGV, per germline. CDR3 in amino acids: CASSRGGVVETQYF. Here the CDR3 DNA reads TGTGCCAGCAGCCGCGGCGGGGTGGTGGAGACCCAGTACTTC.

The chain carries TRBV10-3 and TRBJ1-3; no definite D call. This CDR3 contains 16 residues. CDR1 is ENHRY and CDR2 is SYGVKD in the germline V gene. Trimming cost V 0 bases and J 0 bases, with 9 bases left between them. The CDR3 nucleotides read TGTGCCATCAGTGAGTCCCCAGGCAACTCTGGAAACACCATATATTTT. It translates to CAISESPGNSGNTIYF.

The chain recombines TRBV2 with TRBJ2-7; TRBD1 aligns across 8 bases. In germline, CDR1 is SNHLY, CDR2 FYNNEI. The junction had 4 bases not matched to a gene; V was cut back by 1 base and J by 2 bases. The CDR3 extends over 15 amino acids. The CDR3, as DNA: TGTGCCAGCAGTGAAGGGAGACAGGGGACCTACGAGCAGTACTTC. Residues: CASSEGRQGTYEQYF. Combining the CDR3 with reference TRBV2 and TRBJ2-7 gives the whole variable domain EPEVTQTPSHQVTQMGQEVILRCVPISNHLYFYWYRQILGQKVEFLVSFYNNEISEKSEIFDDQFSVERPDGSNFTLKIRSTKLEDSAMYFCASSEGRQGTYEQYFGPGTRLTVT.

This clone has just a few counts. The V and J genes are TRBV5-1 and TRBJ2-3; 8 positions match TRBD2. With V trimmed by 0 bases and J by 3 bases, 9 bases remained unmatched. The CDR3 is 17 amino acids. The V gene's germline CDR1 is SGHRS and CDR2 YFSETQ. CDR3 sequence (DNA): TGCGCCAGCAGCTTGGCATACCTCGGGGGGGGGACAGATACGCAGTATTTT. Its protein product is CASSLAYLGGGTDTQYF.

This rearrangement joins TRBV4-2 to TRBJ1-2; TRBD1 agrees at 9 bases. Losses at the gene ends were 8 bases for V and 4 bases for J; bases not matched to a gene: 8. This CDR3 has 14 residues. Germline V CDR1 and CDR2: LGHNA, YNFKEQ. DNA of the CDR3: TGTGCCAGCGAAACAGGGGGCGGTGGCTATGGCTACACCTTC. Translation gives CASETGGGGYGYTF.

The rearrangement links TRBV5-6 to TRBJ2-5; D gene ambiguous. Germline V gene data show CDR1 as SGHDT and CDR2 as YYEEEE. CDR3 length: 12 residues. V was trimmed by 6 bases and J by 4 bases, leaving 10 bases between them. CDR3 residues: CASTRVGETQYF. CDR3 DNA sequence: TGTGCCAGCACCCGGGTCGGAGAGACCCAGTACTTC.

The rearrangement uses TRBV2 and TRBJ2-1; TRBD2 matches at 15 bases. In germline, CDR1 is SNHLY, CDR2 FYNNEI. The J segment lost 6 bases and the V segment lost 3 bases, leaving 6 bases of the junction unmatched. The CDR3 has 17 residues. CDR3 amino acids: CASSDGTSGRFINEQFF. The CDR3, as DNA: TGTGCCAGCAGTGATGGGACTAGCGGGAGGTTTATCAATGAGCAGTTCTTC.

V and J are TRBV27 and TRBJ2-5, with D perhaps matching TRBD1 (6 bases). V gave up 3 bases and J gave up 2 bases, with 13 bases separating them. Germline CDR1 is MNHEY and CDR2 is SMNVEV (reference sequence). The CDR3 is made up of 15 amino acids. The CDR3 DNA reads as TGTGCCAGCAGTTTCCGGACAGTAGAGCAAGAGACCCAGTACTTC. This sequence encodes CASSFRTVEQETQYF.

Only one count was recorded for this clone. This chain links TRBV25-1 with TRBJ2-7; the match to TRBD2 covers 14 bases. Looked up from germline, CDR1 is MGHDK and CDR2 is SYGVNS. CDR3 length: 16 amino acids. The J segment lost 4 bases and the V segment lost 3 bases, leaving 5 bases of the junction unmatched. The CDR3 reads CASSDPGTSGSYEQYF. The CDR3 region has the DNA TGTGCCAGCAGTGATCCCGGGACTAGCGGGAGTTACGAGCAGTACTTC.

The V and J genes are TRBV12-5 and TRBJ2-1; 11 nucleotides match TRBD2. V dropped 1 base and J dropped 9; count of bases not matched to a gene: 5. Germline CDR1 LGHNT, CDR2 FRNRAP. The length of the CDR3 is 15 residues. For the CDR3, the DNA is TGTGCTAGTGGTTTGGCTAGCGGGGGGAAGTTTGAGCAGTTCTTC. As protein: CASGLASGGKFEQFF.

The V gene is TRBV2, the J gene TRBJ2-7; 9 bases agree with TRBD1. This CDR3 comprises 15 residues. V shed 4 bases and J 5 bases; nucleotides not matched to a gene: 9. In germline, CDR1 is SNHLY, CDR2 FYNNEI. The chain's CDR3 is CASSAETGGFNEQYF. In nucleotides, the CDR3 is TGTGCCAGCAGTGCCGAGACAGGGGGTTTCAACGAGCAGTACTTC.

The chain employs TRBV23-1 and TRBJ1-1; D is undetermined. TRBV23-1 is recorded as an ORF, its role being uncertain. This CDR3 spans 14 amino acids. Trimming removed 2 bases at V and 1 base at J, with 8 bases between. The CDR3 DNA reads TGCGCCAGCAGTCAACGGTTTACGAACACTGAAGCTTTCTTT. Protein sequence: CASSQRFTNTEAFF.

The chain recombines TRBV7-9 with TRBJ2-3; 7 bases fit TRBD1. Trimming at V came to 5 bases and at J to 15 bases, leaving 17 bases not matched to a gene. The CDR3 runs to 14 residues. Germline CDR1 SEHNR, CDR2 FQNEAQ (reference sequence). The CDR3 sequence: CASSPAPDRESEYF. CDR3 nucleotides: TGTGCCAGCAGCCCAGCCCCTGACAGGGAGAGCGAATATTTT.

This clone was detected a few times. CDR3 DNA sequence: TGTGCCAGCAGTGTCGGACAGGGGAACTATGGCTACACCTTC. Its translation is CASSVGQGNYGYTF. The V and J genes are TRBV6-5 and TRBJ1-2, with TRBD1 matching over 9 bases. The CDR3 sequence is 14 residues long. V shed 5 bases, J shed 2 bases, and the junction held 3 bases outside the gene matches. Germline V gene sequence: CDR1 MNHEY, CDR2 SVGAGI.

This sequence joins TRBV6-6 and TRBJ2-7, with D possibly TRBD1 on 6 matching bases. Germline-derived CDR1 and CDR2 are MNHNY and SVGAGI (reference sequence). The CDR3 has 13 residues. Trimming shortened V by 5 bases and J by 6 bases, and 14 bases separated the two germline ends. CDR3 loop: CASSGSTGLEQYF. The CDR3 DNA is TGTGCCAGCAGTGGGAGCACAGGGCTCGAGCAGTACTTC.

The chain links TRBV27 to TRBJ2-7; 10 bases agree with TRBD1. Germline assignment: CDR1 MNHEY and CDR2 SMNVEV (reference sequence). The CDR3 spans 15 residues. V shed 8 bases, J shed 1 base, and the junction held 8 bases outside the gene matches. In DNA form, the CDR3 reads TGTGCCAGCCCAGACAGGGGGCCCTCTTCCTACGAGCAGTACTTC. It specifies CASPDRGPSSYEQYF.

This chain joins TRBV5-1 and TRBJ1-3; tentative D call: TRBD1 (5 bases). The germline gives CDR1 SGHRS, CDR2 YFSETQ. V was shortened by 5 bases and J by 0 bases, with 9 bases between the two germline ends. This CDR3 spans 14 amino acids. CDR3 sequence reads: CASRRGNSGNTIYF. CDR3 DNA: TGCGCCAGCAGGCGGGGGAACTCTGGAAACACCATATATTTT. Full variable domain (rest looked up from reference TRBV5-1 and TRBJ1-3): KAGVTQTPRYLIKTRGQQVTLSCSPISGHRSVSWYQQTPGQGLQFLFEYFSETQRNKGNFPGRFSGRQFSNSRSEMNVSTLELGDSALYLCASRRGNSGNTIYFGEGSWLTVV.